This entry lists 13 T cell receptor beta chains sequenced from one sample in a study of patients and donors after allogeneic stem cell transplantation. TCRdb ran MiXCR on the RT-PCR reads and lists one entry per CDR3 protein. The sample has 150,000 to 250,000 distinct CDR3 sequences, about 40% seen once. The specimen sequenced was blood, either unsorted or a sorted T cell fraction (not recorded which). These receptor sequences come from a human donor who was either an allogeneic HSCT recipient or a stem cell or donor lymphocyte infusion donor (not recorded which). It is not recorded whose cells these are; they may come from a transplant donor.

J is TRBJ1-2 and V is TRBV20-1; D possibly corresponds to TRBD1 (5 bases). V was trimmed by 5 bases and J by 7 bases, leaving 14 bases between them. CDR1 and CDR2 (germline): DFQATT, SNEGSKA (reference sequence). This CDR3 contains 12 residues. The CDR3 is CSARLPGSGYTF. The CDR3 nucleotides are TGCAGTGCTCGCCTACCAGGGTCTGGCTACACCTTC.

The chain is built from TRBV27 and TRBJ2-1, with D unresolved. This CDR3 spans 14 amino acids. V was shortened by 4 bases and J by 5 bases, with 12 bases between the two germline ends. Germline values: CDR1 MNHEY, CDR2 SMNVEV (reference sequence). This CDR3 reads CASSSLNANNEQFF. In DNA, the CDR3 is TGTGCCAGCAGTTCCCTCAATGCGAACAATGAGCAGTTCTTC.

The chain recombines TRBV28 with TRBJ1-2; 8 nucleotides line up with TRBD1. Per germline, CDR1 MDHEN and CDR2 SYDVKM. The CDR3 is 14 residues long. Trimming took 6 bases from V and 7 from J; bases not matched to a gene: 10. As DNA, the CDR3 is TGTGCCAGCAGCATCGGACAGGGTATAGGTGGCTACACCTTC. Translating gives CASSIGQGIGGYTF.

In its sample, this clonotype was seen once. The chain is built from TRBV12-3 or TRBV12-4 and TRBJ1-1; D is unclear. The V and J ends lost 2 bases and 4 bases respectively, with 11 bases between them. The CDR3 consists of 14 residues. The CDR3 is CASSLTAALTEAFF. CDR3 nucleotide sequence: TGTGCCAGCAGTTTAACGGCAGCGCTCACTGAAGCTTTCTTT.

This sequence joins TRBV21-1 and TRBJ2-6; whether TRBD2, the table's D call, matches the DNA was not checked. TRBV21-1 is an annotated pseudogene. This CDR3 spans 19 amino acids. CDR3 amino acids: CASSYLGSDLGSGANVLTF. As DNA, the CDR3 is TGTGCCAGCAGCTACCTAGGGAGCGACCTGGGTTCTGGGGCCAACGTCCTGACTTTC.

Details on this clonotype: The conserved phenylalanine or tryptophan is not found at the CDR3 terminus, so this likely reflects a read error. The chain couples TRBV15 to TRBJ2-2; D tentatively reads TRBD1 or TRBD2 (5 bases each). Germline loops: CDR1 LNHNV, CDR2 YYDKDF (reference sequence). This CDR3 comprises 16 residues. V gave up 3 bases and J gave up 0 bases, with 11 bases separating them. This CDR3 is CATSSYGTSNTGELFL. The CDR3 DNA is TGTGCCACCAGCAGTTACGGGACGTCGAACACCGGGGAGCTGTTTTTG.

This clonotype occurred a few times. The chain joins TRBV7-9 to TRBJ1-1; 11 bases line up with TRBD1. Trimming cost V 2 bases and J 7 bases; bases outside gene matches: 9. Germline lookup yields CDR1 SEHNR and CDR2 FQNEAQ (reference sequence). The CDR3 is 16 amino acids. The CDR3 DNA reads TGTGCCAGCAGCTTATACGGCGGACAGGGGGCGGATGAAGCTTTCTTT. It translates to CASSLYGGQGADEAFF.

This clonotype occurred a few times. The rearrangement uses TRBV3-1 and TRBJ1-1; weak D call: TRBD1 (5 bases). Germline CDR1 and CDR2: LGHDT and YNNKEL (reference sequence). V shed 6 bases and J shed 1 base, with 9 bases lying between them. The CDR3 spans 13 residues. CDR3: CASRYRTNTEAFF. The CDR3 DNA follows: TGTGCCAGCAGATACAGGACGAACACTGAAGCTTTCTTT.

This sequence joins TRBV6-5 and TRBJ2-7; 7 bases line up with TRBD2. The CDR3 covers 13 residues. Trimming took 7 bases from V and 4 from J; bases not matched to a gene: 7. Germline V lookup: CDR1 MNHEY, CDR2 SVGAGI. The CDR3 DNA reads TGTGCCAGCACTGGAGCGGGATCATACGAGCAGTACTTC. Translating gives CASTGAGSYEQYF.

This clonotype was counted between two and nine times. The rearrangement joins TRBV15 to TRBJ1-1; 7 bases map to TRBD1. CDR3 length: 14 residues. Per germline, CDR1 LNHNV and CDR2 YYDKDF (reference sequence). Trimming cost V 1 base and J 3 bases; bases outside gene matches: 2. The CDR3 protein is CATSRVQGYTEAFF. CDR3 DNA: TGTGCCACCAGCAGAGTACAGGGGTACACTGAAGCTTTCTTT.

The V and J genes are TRBV29-1 and TRBJ2-5; a possible D gene is TRBD2 (5 bases). This CDR3 spans 12 amino acids. V gave up 7 bases and J gave up 5 bases, with 14 bases separating them. CDR1 is SQVTM and CDR2 is ANQGSEA in the germline V gene. CDR3 in DNA: TGCAGCGGGGGTCAGTGGGAGGAGACCCAGTACTTC. Its translation: CSGGQWEETQYF.

The chain employs TRBV18 and TRBJ2-5; the D is unclear. This CDR3 region has 12 residues. The V and J ends lost 6 bases and 5 bases respectively, with 10 bases between them. CDR1 is KGHSH, CDR2 LQKENI, per germline. This CDR3 is CASSPAVETQYF. CDR3 bases: TGTGCCAGCTCCCCTGCTGTCGAGACCCAGTACTTC. The variable domain in full, completed from reference TRBV18 and TRBJ2-5, reads NAGVMQNPRHLVRRRGQEARLRCSPMKGHSHVYWYRQLPEEGLKFMVYLQKENIIDESGMPKERFSAEFPKEGPSILRIQQVVRGDSAAYFCASSPAVETQYFGPGTRLLVL.

This clonotype showed up just a few times. V is TRBV12-3 or TRBV12-4 and J is TRBJ2-1; a weak D match, TRBD1 (5 bases). CDR3 length equals 18 residues. Trimming shortened V by 0 bases and J by 3 bases, and 18 bases separated the two germline ends. Here the CDR3 reads CASSLARGRGPLYNEQFF. The CDR3 bases are TGTGCCAGCAGTTTAGCGCGAGGAAGGGGCCCCCTCTACAATGAGCAGTTCTTC.